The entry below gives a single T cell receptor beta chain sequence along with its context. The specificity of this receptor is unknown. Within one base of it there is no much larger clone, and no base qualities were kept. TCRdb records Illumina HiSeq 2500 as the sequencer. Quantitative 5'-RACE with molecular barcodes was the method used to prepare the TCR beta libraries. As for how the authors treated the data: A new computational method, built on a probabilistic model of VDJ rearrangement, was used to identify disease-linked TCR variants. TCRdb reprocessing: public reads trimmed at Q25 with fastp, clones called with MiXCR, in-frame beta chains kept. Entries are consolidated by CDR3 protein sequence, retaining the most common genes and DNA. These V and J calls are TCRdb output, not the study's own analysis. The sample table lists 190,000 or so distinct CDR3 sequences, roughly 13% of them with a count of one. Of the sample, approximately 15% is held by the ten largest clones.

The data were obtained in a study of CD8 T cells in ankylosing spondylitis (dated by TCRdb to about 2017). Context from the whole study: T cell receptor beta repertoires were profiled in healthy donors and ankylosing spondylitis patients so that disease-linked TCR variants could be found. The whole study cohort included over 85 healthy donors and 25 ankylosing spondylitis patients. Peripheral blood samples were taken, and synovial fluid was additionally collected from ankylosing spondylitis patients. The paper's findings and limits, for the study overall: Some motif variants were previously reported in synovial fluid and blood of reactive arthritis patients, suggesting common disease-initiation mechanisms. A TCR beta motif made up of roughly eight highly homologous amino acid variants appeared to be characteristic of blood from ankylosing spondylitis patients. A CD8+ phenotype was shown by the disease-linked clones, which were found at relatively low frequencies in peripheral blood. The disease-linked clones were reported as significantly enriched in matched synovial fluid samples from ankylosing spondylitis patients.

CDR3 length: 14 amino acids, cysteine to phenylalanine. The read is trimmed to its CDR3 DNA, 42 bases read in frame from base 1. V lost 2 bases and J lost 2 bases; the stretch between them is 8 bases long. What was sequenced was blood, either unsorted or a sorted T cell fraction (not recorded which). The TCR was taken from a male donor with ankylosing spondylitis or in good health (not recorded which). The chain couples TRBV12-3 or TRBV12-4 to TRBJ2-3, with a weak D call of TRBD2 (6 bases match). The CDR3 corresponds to CASSLWGDTDTQYF. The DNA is TGTGCCAGCAGTTTATGGGGGGACACAGATACGCAGTATTTT.